The 9 T cell receptor beta chains below come from one sample, sequenced in a study of T cells in women clearing cervical HPV infection. Libraries were prepared by immunoSEQ multiplex PCR; TCRdb keeps only in-frame clonotypes and omits some of them. Its listing shows about 32,000 clones. Sequencing was done on a sample of blood buffy coat. The receptor set was obtained from a woman aged 18 to 75 with a cervical HPV16 infection that either progressed to CIN3+ or cleared (not recorded which).

As concerns this clone: The read terminates 3 residues ahead of where the CDR3 ends, so the germline J gene completes it. The gene calls are TRBV10-3 and TRBJ2-3; perhaps TRBD1 as D (5 bases). The CDR3 is 14 amino acids. Germline values: CDR1 ENHRY, CDR2 SYGVKD. Trimming took off 4 bases at V and 4 bases at J, with 12 bases between the two ends. The CDR3 region is CAISVSDIADTQYF. The DNA read from the CDR3 is TGTGCCATCAGTGTATCGGACATAGCAGATACG.

A word on this clone: The sequenced fragment ends 3 residues before the CDR3 boundary, so the rest is inferred from the germline J gene. The chain has TRBV11-2 and TRBJ2-1; D is possibly TRBD2 (6 bases). CDR1 and CDR2 (germline): SGHAT, FQNNGV. V lost 4 bases to trimming and J lost 8 bases, with 15 bases between them. CDR3 length equals 14 residues. The DNA read from the CDR3 is TGTGCCAGCAGCTCGATCCTAGCGTTTGATGAG. This translates into CASSSILAFDE. In full, the CDR3 reads CASSSILAFDEQFF.

A note on this clone: Coverage ceases 3 residues before the CDR3 finishes, and the germline J gene fills in the end. The V call is TRBV6-1, the J call TRBJ1-2, with D possibly matching TRBD1 (5 bases). The CDR3 runs to 15 residues. Germline loops: CDR1 MNHNS, CDR2 SASEGT. The ends were cut back, 3 bases at V and 4 bases at J, with 15 bases in the middle. CDR3 DNA, as far as it was read: TGTGCCAGCAGTGACGGTCGGGGGGTAAGCTATGGC. This gives the protein CASSDGRGVSYG. Given in full, the CDR3 is CASSDGRGVSYGYTF.

Comments on this clone: The observed sequence ends 3 residues before the CDR3 terminus, with the missing tail filled in from the germline J gene. The genes are TRBV19 and TRBJ2-2; D gene uncertain. V was clipped by 3 bases and J by 1 base, with 6 bases between them. CDR1 is LNHDA and CDR2 is SQIVND in the germline V gene (reference sequence). The CDR3 totals 14 residues. CDR3 DNA (partial): TGTGCCAGTAGTATTGGCTTGAACACCGGGGAG. Protein: CASSIGLNTGE. The complete CDR3 sequence is CASSIGLNTGELFF. Complete variable domain (other parts from reference TRBV19 and TRBJ2-2): DGGITQSPKYLFRKEGQNVTLSCEQNLNHDAMYWYRQDPGQGLRLIYYSQIVNDFQKGDIAEGYSVSREKKESFPLTVTSAQKNPTAFYLCASSIGLNTGELFFGEGSRLTVL.

In the case of this clone: The read falls 3 residues short of the CDR3 end, and the missing part is taken from the germline J gene. The rearrangement uses TRBV30 and TRBJ1-1; 7 nucleotides line up with TRBD1. With V trimmed by 5 bases and J by 5 bases, 2 bases remained unmatched. Germline loops: CDR1 GTSNPN, CDR2 SVGIG (reference sequence). This CDR3 comprises 11 residues. The DNA read from the CDR3 is TGTGCCTGGGCAGGGGGGACTGAA. The encoded protein is CAWAGGTE. The CDR3 in full is CAWAGGTEAFF.

As regards this clone: The CDR3 is cut off 3 residues early in the read; its end comes from the germline J gene. The chain recombines TRBV28 with TRBJ2-5, with D hard to call. Trimming took 2 bases from V and 1 from J, leaving 5 bases between them. CDR1 MDHEN and CDR2 SYDVKM come from the germline V gene. This CDR3 contains 13 residues. CDR3 loop: CASSLISQETQYF. The covered CDR3 bases are TGTGCCAGCAGTTTAATCTCCCAAGAGACC.

The CDR3: CSATGTGYNSPLHF. The sequenced CDR3 bases are TGCAGTGCAACCGGGACAGGGTATAATTCACCC. This chain connects TRBV20-1 to TRBJ1-6; 9 nucleotides line up with TRBD1. The observed sequence ends 3 residues before the CDR3 terminus, with the missing tail filled in from the germline J gene. The CDR3 totals 14 residues. V lost 6 bases to trimming and J lost 4 bases; unmatched junction nucleotides: 4. Germline lookup yields CDR1 DFQATT and CDR2 SNEGSKA (reference sequence).

Comments on this clone: The observed sequence ends 3 residues before the CDR3 terminus, with the missing tail filled in from the germline J gene. The rearrangement links TRBV5-1 to TRBJ2-3, with D perhaps matching TRBD2 (6 bases). CDR1 and CDR2 from the germline V gene are SGHRS and YFSETQ. The CDR3 totals 15 residues. CDR3 loop: CASSLDSTSNQPQYF. The CDR3 bases that were read are TGCGCCAGCAGCTTGGACAGCACTAGCAATCAGCCG.

A note on this clone: The read terminates 3 residues ahead of where the CDR3 ends, so the germline J gene completes it. The V call is TRBV2, the J call TRBJ1-2; 7 bases fit TRBD1. The CDR3 spans 12 residues. CDR1 SNHLY and CDR2 FYNNEI come from the germline V gene. V trimming: 8 bases; J trimming: 7 bases; junction bases outside the gene matches: 7. CDR3 DNA (partial): TGTGCCAGCTCCCTAGACAGGGCTGGC. The encoded protein is CASSLDRAG. The CDR3, in full, reads CASSLDRAGYTF.